These T cell receptor beta chains were read from a single sample in a study of T cell changes during pregnancy in multiple sclerosis. Sequencing used immunoSEQ multiplex PCR; TCRdb keeps in-frame clones, though not all of them. The sample consists of some 90,000 clones, about nine tenths of them appearing once. Sequenced material: peripheral blood, taken after pregnancy. These receptors all stem from a female donor in good health, enrolled as a control in a pregnancy study. CDR3s include the opening cysteine and the closing phenylalanine or tryptophan. The order of the fields is CDR3 protein, CDR3 DNA, D gene, J gene, V gene, clone size. The D gene is left open where the match is weak. Some rows mark clone size as missing; the rest say once, few, many or name a class of expanded clone.

CDR3: CASTPGRGTGGFYEQYF
DNA: TGTGCCAGTACCCCAGGTCGTGGGACAGGGGGCTTCTACGAGCAGTACTTC
D: TRBD1
J: TRBJ2-7
V: TRBV19
size: .

CDR3: CAISESPSGPHHRSGELFF
DNA: TGTGCCATCAGTGAGTCCCCCAGCGGGCCTCATCACCGCAGCGGGGAGCTGTTTTTT
D: .
J: TRBJ2-2
V: TRBV10-3
size: .

CDR3: CASSLGGGVETQYF
DNA: TGCGCCAGCAGCTTGGGGGGGGGTGTCGAGACCCAGTACTTC
D: TRBD2
J: TRBJ2-5
V: TRBV5-1
size: .

CDR3: CASGGGLAGSYEQYF
DNA: TGCGCCAGCGGGGGGGGACTAGCGGGCTCCTACGAGCAGTACTTC
D: TRBD2
J: TRBJ2-7
V: TRBV5-1
size: .

CDR3: CASSPPLKTGPGTDTQYF
DNA: TGTGCCAGCTCACCACCGTTGAAGACGGGTCCCGGCACAGATACGCAGTATTTT
D: .
J: TRBJ2-3
V: TRBV18
size: .

CDR3: CALSMGKNTEAFF
DNA: TGTGCCCTCAGCATGGGCAAGAACACTGAAGCTTTCTTT
D: .
J: TRBJ1-1
V: TRBV28
size: .

CDR3: CASSPRGGLGGQETQYF
DNA: TGCGCCAGCAGCCCCCGAGGAGGCCTAGGAGGCCAAGAGACCCAGTACTTC
D: .
J: TRBJ2-5
V: TRBV4-3
size: .

CDR3: CASSLDSLQNTEAFF
DNA: TGCGCCAGCAGCTTGGACAGTCTGCAGAACACTGAAGCTTTCTTT
D: .
J: TRBJ1-1
V: TRBV5-1
size: .

CDR3: CASTSGITGLADNEQFF
DNA: TGTGCCAGCACGAGTGGGATTACGGGACTAGCGGACAATGAGCAGTTCTTC
D: TRBD2
J: TRBJ2-1
V: TRBV27
size: .

CDR3: CASSPPGMNTEAFF
DNA: TGTGCCAGCAGCCCTCCGGGGATGAACACTGAAGCTTTCTTT
D: .
J: TRBJ1-1
V: TRBV7-9
size: .

CDR3: CASSERGPYEQYF
DNA: TGTGCCAGCAGTGAACGGGGTCCCTACGAGCAGTACTTC
D: .
J: TRBJ2-7
V: TRBV6-1
size: .

CDR3: CASSPNRESTYGYTF
DNA: TGTGCCAGCTCACCAAACAGGGAGTCAACTTATGGCTACACCTTC
D: .
J: TRBJ1-2
V: TRBV18
size: .

CDR3: CASSDGPRDYEQYF
DNA: TGTGCCAGCAGTGACGGGCCTCGGGATTACGAGCAGTACTTC
D: .
J: TRBJ2-7
V: TRBV6-1
size: .

CDR3: CARQGGFHYGYTF
DNA: TGTGCCAGACAGGGCGGGTTTCACTATGGCTACACCTTC
D: .
J: TRBJ1-2
V: TRBV2
size: .

CDR3: CASSLGLAFSGNTIYF
DNA: TGCGCCAGCAGCTTGGGCCTTGCGTTCTCTGGAAACACCATATATTTT
D: .
J: TRBJ1-3
V: TRBV5-1
size: .

CDR3: CASSPSGGNQETQYF
DNA: TGTGCCAGCAGTCCAAGCGGCGGCAACCAAGAGACCCAGTACTTC
D: .
J: TRBJ2-5
V: TRBV7-9
size: once